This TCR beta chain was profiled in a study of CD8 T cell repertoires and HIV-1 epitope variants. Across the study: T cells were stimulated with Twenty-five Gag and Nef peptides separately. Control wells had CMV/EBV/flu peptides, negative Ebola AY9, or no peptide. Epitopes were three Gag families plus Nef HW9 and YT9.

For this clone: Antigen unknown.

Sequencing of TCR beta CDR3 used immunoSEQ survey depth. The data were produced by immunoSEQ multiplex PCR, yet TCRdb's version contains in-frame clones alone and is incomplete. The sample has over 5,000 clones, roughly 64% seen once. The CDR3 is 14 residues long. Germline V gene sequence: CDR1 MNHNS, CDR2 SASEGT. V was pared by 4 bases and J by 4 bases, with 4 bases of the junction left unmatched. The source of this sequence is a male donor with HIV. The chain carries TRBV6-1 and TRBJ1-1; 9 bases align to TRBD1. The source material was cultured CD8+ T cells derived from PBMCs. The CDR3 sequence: CASSGGTGSTEAFF. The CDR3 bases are TGTGCCAGCAGTGGGGGGACAGGGAGCACTGAAGCTTTCTTT.